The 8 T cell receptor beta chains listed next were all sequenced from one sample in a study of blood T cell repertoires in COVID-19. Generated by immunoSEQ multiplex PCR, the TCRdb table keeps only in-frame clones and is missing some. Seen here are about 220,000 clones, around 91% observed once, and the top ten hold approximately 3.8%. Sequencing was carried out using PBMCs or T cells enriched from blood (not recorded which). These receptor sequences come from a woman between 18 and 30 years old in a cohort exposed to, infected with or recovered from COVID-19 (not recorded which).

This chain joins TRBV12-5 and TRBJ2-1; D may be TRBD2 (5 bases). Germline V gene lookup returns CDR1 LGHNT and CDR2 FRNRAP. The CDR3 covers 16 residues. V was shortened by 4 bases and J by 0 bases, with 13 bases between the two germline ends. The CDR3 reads CASGSHGTSSYNEQFF. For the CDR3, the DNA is TGTGCTAGTGGTTCTCACGGAACTAGCTCCTACAATGAGCAGTTCTTC.

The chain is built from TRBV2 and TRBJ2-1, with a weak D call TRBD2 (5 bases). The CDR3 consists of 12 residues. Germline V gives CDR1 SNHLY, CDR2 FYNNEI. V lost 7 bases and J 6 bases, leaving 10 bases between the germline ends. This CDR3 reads CASTLLGNEQFF. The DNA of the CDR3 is TGTGCCAGCACCCTACTAGGCAATGAGCAGTTCTTC.

In DNA form, the CDR3 reads TGCGCCAGCAGCCAAGAACAGTACATGAACACTGAAGCTTTCTTT. Translated: CASSQEQYMNTEAFF. The genes are TRBV4-1 and TRBJ1-1; no firm D call. Trimming removed 0 bases at V and 0 bases at J, with 8 bases between. CDR3 length: 15 amino acids. The germline V gene encodes CDR1 MGHRA and CDR2 YSYEKL.

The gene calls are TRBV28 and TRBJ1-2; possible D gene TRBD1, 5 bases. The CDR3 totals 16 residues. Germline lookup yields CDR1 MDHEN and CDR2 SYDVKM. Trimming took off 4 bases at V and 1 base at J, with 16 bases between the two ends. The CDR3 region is CASSYQKGNYNYGYTF. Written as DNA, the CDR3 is TGTGCCAGCAGTTACCAAAAGGGGAATTATAACTATGGCTACACCTTC.

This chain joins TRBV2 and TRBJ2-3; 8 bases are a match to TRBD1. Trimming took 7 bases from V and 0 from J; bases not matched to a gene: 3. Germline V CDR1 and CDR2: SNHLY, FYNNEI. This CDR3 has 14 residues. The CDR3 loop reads CASMGQASTDTQYF. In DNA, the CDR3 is TGTGCCAGCATGGGACAGGCAAGCACAGATACGCAGTATTTT. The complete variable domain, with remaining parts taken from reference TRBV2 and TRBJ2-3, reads EPEVTQTPSHQVTQMGQEVILRCVPISNHLYFYWYRQILGQKVEFLVSFYNNEISEKSEIFDDQFSVERPDGSNFTLKIRSTKLEDSAMYFCASMGQASTDTQYFGPGTRLTVL.

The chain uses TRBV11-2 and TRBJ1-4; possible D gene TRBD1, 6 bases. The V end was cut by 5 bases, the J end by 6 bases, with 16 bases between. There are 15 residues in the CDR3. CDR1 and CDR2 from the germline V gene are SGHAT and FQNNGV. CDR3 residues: CASSPRDRNYEKLFF. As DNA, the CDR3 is TGTGCCAGCAGCCCCCGAGACAGGAACTATGAAAAACTGTTTTTT.

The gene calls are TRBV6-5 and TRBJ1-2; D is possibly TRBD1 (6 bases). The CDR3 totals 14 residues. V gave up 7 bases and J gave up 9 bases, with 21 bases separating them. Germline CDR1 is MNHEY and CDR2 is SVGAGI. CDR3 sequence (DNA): TGTGCCAGCACGGGTGCCAGGGGATCTTATCGCTACACCTTC. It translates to CASTGARGSYRYTF.

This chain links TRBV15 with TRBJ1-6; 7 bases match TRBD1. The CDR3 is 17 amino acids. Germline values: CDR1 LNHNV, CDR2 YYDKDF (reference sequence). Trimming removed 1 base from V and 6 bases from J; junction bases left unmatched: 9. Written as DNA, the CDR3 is TGTGCCACCAGCAGAGGTAGCCGGGACAGATTTAATTCACCCCTCCACTTT. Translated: CATSRGSRDRFNSPLHF.